A single sample gave rise to the 23 T cell receptor beta chains below, sequenced in a study of Ad26.COV2.S vaccination and SARS-CoV-2 variants. Treatment specified: roughly 18 received Ad26.COV2.S at low or high dose, single or two shots; about 5 received placebo; per-sample allocation not given. Sampling took place 63 days after the first vaccine or placebo injection. Measured with immunoSEQ multiplex PCR; TCRdb has only the in-frame clones, and not every one. Counted here are about 480,000 clones, roughly 87% occurring once; the ten biggest clones make up around 13%. The sample consisted of peripheral blood, taken in a trial of Ad26.COV2.S vaccine versus placebo. The receptors were gathered from a person between 18 and 65 years old who received the Ad26.COV2.S COVID-19 vaccine or a placebo.

The CDR3 sequence: CASSYRLGDTQYF. CDR3 DNA: TGTGCCAGCAGTTATAGATTGGGGGATACGCAGTATTTT. V usage is TRBV6-5 and J usage is TRBJ2-3; D uncertain. The CDR3 consists of 13 residues. The germline V gene has CDR1 MNHEY and CDR2 SVGAGI. Trimming shortened V by 3 bases and J by 6 bases, and 10 bases separated the two germline ends.

The V call is TRBV20-1, the J call TRBJ2-7; 8 bases match TRBD1. Trimming took 3 bases from V and 7 from J; bases not matched to a gene: 8. The CDR3 runs to 13 residues. CDR1 is DFQATT, CDR2 SNEGSKA, per germline (reference sequence). The DNA of the CDR3 is TGCAGTGCTAGTACAGGGGGATCGGGGGAGCAGTACTTC. This gives the protein CSASTGGSGEQYF.

The rearrangement links TRBV30 to TRBJ1-1, with a weak D call TRBD1 (5 bases). V shed 2 bases and J shed 1 base, with 14 bases lying between them. Germline V gene lookup returns CDR1 GTSNPN and CDR2 SVGIG (reference sequence). The CDR3 sequence is 15 residues long. CDR3 coding DNA: TGTGCCTGGAGTAGGCTTATTACAGGGAACACTGAAGCTTTCTTT. Its protein product is CAWSRLITGNTEAFF.

This chain joins TRBV11-3 and TRBJ2-2; possibly TRBD1 for D (5 bases). CDR3 length: 15 residues. Looked up from germline, CDR1 is SGHNT and CDR2 is YENEEA. V lost 5 bases and J 6 bases, leaving 16 bases between the germline ends. The CDR3 region is CASSPYQGYSGELFF. CDR3 DNA: TGTGCCAGCAGCCCCTATCAGGGCTACTCCGGGGAGCTGTTTTTT. Supplemented by reference TRBV11-3 and TRBJ2-2, the full variable domain reads EAGVVQSPRYKIIEKKQPVAFWCNPISGHNTLYWYLQNLGQGPELLIRYENEEAVDDSQLPKDRFSAERLKGVDSTLKIQPAELGDSAVYLCASSPYQGYSGELFFGEGSRLTVL.

The V gene is TRBV7-2, the J gene TRBJ2-7; TRBD2 matches 7 bases. Germline CDR1 and CDR2: SGHTA and FQGNSA. V dropped 4 bases and J dropped 6; count of bases not matched to a gene: 3. The length of the CDR3 is 12 residues. This CDR3 is CASSSTSAEQYF. The DNA for the CDR3 is TGTGCCAGCAGCTCCACTAGCGCCGAGCAGTACTTC.

This chain joins TRBV28 and TRBJ2-3, with D hard to call. V was pared by 5 bases and J by 1 base, with 16 bases between. CDR1 and CDR2 (germline): MDHEN, SYDVKM. The CDR3 contains 16 residues. The CDR3 spells CASSVLKGSGTDTQYF. CDR3 nucleotide sequence: TGTGCCAGCAGTGTACTCAAGGGATCCGGCACAGATACGCAGTATTTT.

There are a few counts of this clone. The chain combines TRBV4-2 with TRBJ2-2; D unclear. Germline-derived CDR1 and CDR2 are LGHNA and YNFKEQ. V shed 0 bases and J shed 5 bases, with 7 bases lying between them. The CDR3 covers 14 residues. CDR3 protein: CASSQDRVTGELFF. The DNA for the CDR3 is TGTGCCAGCAGCCAAGATAGGGTGACCGGGGAGCTGTTTTTT.

This chain links TRBV28 with TRBJ2-1; D is ambiguous. Germline V CDR1 and CDR2: MDHEN, SYDVKM. The ends were cut back, 3 bases at V and 14 bases at J, with 11 bases in the middle. CDR3 size: 11 residues. CDR3 in DNA: TGTGCCAGCAGTTTCCAGGAAAGGGAGTTCTTC. This encodes CASSFQEREFF.

In this sample, this clone turned up once. The junction and the germline gene differ at one end; a read error may be behind it. The rearrangement links TRBV5-1 to TRBJ2-5; D might be TRBD1 (5 bases). Looked up from germline, CDR1 is SGHRS and CDR2 is YFSETQ. The CDR3 contains 12 residues. DNA for the CDR3: TGCGCCAGCAGCTTGGGACACTGGACAACAAACTTC. This gives the protein CASSLGHWTTNF. Variable domain in full (rest from reference TRBV5-1 and TRBJ2-5): KAGVTQTPRYLIKTRGQQVTLSCSPISGHRSVSWYQQTPGQGLQFLFEYFSETQRNKGNFPGRFSGRQFSNSRSEMNVSTLELGDSALYLCASSLGHWTTNFGPGTRLLVL.

This chain's CDR3 is CASSEVSDQPQHF. CDR3 nucleotide sequence: TGTGCCAGCAGTGAAGTCAGCGATCAGCCCCAGCATTTT. V is TRBV6-1 and J is TRBJ1-5; D gene unclear. V was trimmed by 1 base and J by 5 bases, leaving 6 bases between them. This CDR3 has 13 amino acids. Germline assignment: CDR1 MNHNS and CDR2 SASEGT.

The J gene is TRBJ1-1, the V gene TRBV29-1; D is uncertain. Germline V gives CDR1 SQVTM, CDR2 ANQGSEA. V lost 4 bases and J lost 8, with 8 bases in between. This CDR3 is built from 10 residues. CDR3 sequence: CSVAGREAFF. CDR3 in DNA: TGCAGCGTTGCAGGTCGGGAAGCTTTCTTT.

This clone was seen more than once but under ten times. The gene calls are TRBV4-3 and TRBJ2-1; 11 nucleotides align to TRBD2. The germline V gene has CDR1 LGHNA and CDR2 YSLEER. The CDR3 contains 17 residues. Unmatched junction bases numbered 5, after V lost 4 bases and J lost 0 bases. The CDR3 protein is CASSLGTSGFSYNEQFF. The CDR3 bases are TGCGCCAGCAGCCTTGGGACTAGCGGATTCTCCTACAATGAGCAGTTCTTC.

The rearrangement joins TRBV9 to TRBJ1-1; 7 bases match TRBD1. This CDR3 is 15 amino acids long. Germline-derived CDR1 and CDR2 are SGDLS and YYNGEE. After removal of 3 bases from V and 7 bases from J, the junction contained 12 bases not matched to a gene. The CDR3 sequence is CASSDHPGTAREAFF. CDR3 DNA: TGTGCCAGCAGCGACCACCCCGGGACAGCCCGTGAAGCTTTCTTT.

The chain recombines TRBV24-1 with TRBJ1-4; unclear D gene. CDR1 is KGHDR and CDR2 is SFDVKD in the germline V gene. V lost 5 bases, J lost 3 bases, and 9 bases lay in between. CDR3 length: 14 residues. CDR3 in amino acids: CATSVSRPNEKLFF. CDR3 DNA: TGTGCCACCAGTGTTAGCAGGCCTAATGAAAAACTGTTTTTT.

This chain uses TRBV11-2 with TRBJ1-6, with D unclear. Trimming took 5 bases from V and 4 from J, leaving 18 bases between them. Germline lookup yields CDR1 SGHAT and CDR2 FQNNGV. The CDR3 contains 17 residues. For the CDR3, the DNA is TGTGCCAGCAGCGTGTCCCCTAAAGGACGGTATAATTCACCCCTCCACTTT. Encoded protein: CASSVSPKGRYNSPLHF. Drawing the rest from reference TRBV11-2 and TRBJ1-6, the complete variable domain is EAGVAQSPRYKIIEKRQSVAFWCNPISGHATLYWYQQILGQGPKLLIQFQNNGVVDDSQLPKDRFSAERLKGVDSTLKIQPAKLEDSAVYLCASSVSPKGRYNSPLHFGNGTRLTVT.

This clone was found once. The gene calls are TRBV25-1 and TRBJ1-2; a possible D gene is TRBD1 (6 bases). Germline-derived CDR1 and CDR2 are MGHDK and SYGVNS. The CDR3 spans 11 residues. Trimming took off 6 bases at V and 7 bases at J, with 9 bases between the two ends. The CDR3 region is CASSGGPGYTF. CDR3 nucleotides: TGTGCCAGCAGCGGGGGGCCTGGCTACACCTTC.

This rearrangement joins TRBV3-1 (or the pseudogene TRBV3-2) to TRBJ1-5; D ambiguous. Trimming cost V 2 bases and J 0 bases, with 5 bases left between them. Germline V gene sequence: CDR1 LGHDT, CDR2 YNNKEL (reference sequence). The CDR3 extends over 14 amino acids. CDR3 loop: CASSQLVSNQPQHF. CDR3 bases: TGTGCCAGCAGCCAACTGGTTAGCAATCAGCCCCAGCATTTT.

The rearrangement uses TRBV28 and TRBJ2-7; TRBD2 aligns across 7 bases. V gave up 6 bases and J gave up 3 bases; unmatched junction bases: 11. This CDR3 is 15 amino acids long. CDR1 and CDR2 (germline): MDHEN, SYDVKM. For the CDR3, the DNA is TGTGCCAGCAGGGGGATGCGGGGGATTGACTACGAGCAGTACTTC. Translated: CASRGMRGIDYEQYF.

The V gene is TRBV5-1, the J gene TRBJ2-2; D unclear. CDR3 size: 15 residues. CDR1 and CDR2 (germline): SGHRS, YFSETQ. Trimming shortened V by 0 bases and J by 7 bases, and 13 bases separated the two germline ends. The CDR3 spells CASSLGARFGGELFF. DNA of the CDR3: TGCGCCAGCAGCTTGGGGGCTAGATTCGGCGGGGAGCTGTTTTTT. The full variable domain, its missing parts supplied by reference TRBV5-1 and TRBJ2-2, is KAGVTQTPRYLIKTRGQQVTLSCSPISGHRSVSWYQQTPGQGLQFLFEYFSETQRNKGNFPGRFSGRQFSNSRSEMNVSTLELGDSALYLCASSLGARFGGELFFGEGSRLTVL.

The genes are TRBV5-6 and TRBJ1-2; possible D gene TRBD1, 6 bases. V was shortened by 2 bases and J by 6 bases, with 14 bases between the two germline ends. The CDR3 loop spans 14 amino acids. In germline, CDR1 is SGHDT, CDR2 YYEEEE. CDR3 region: CASSFVAGGDGYTF. The CDR3 DNA follows: TGTGCCAGCAGCTTCGTTGCGGGGGGCGATGGCTACACCTTC.

The V call is TRBV19, the J call TRBJ1-1; TRBD1 matches at 9 bases. The CDR3 runs 10 residues. Germline V gene lookup returns CDR1 LNHDA and CDR2 SQIVND (reference sequence). Losses at the gene ends were 9 bases for V and 8 bases for J; bases not matched to a gene: 1. The CDR3 spells CASGTGEAFF. The CDR3 nucleotides read TGTGCCAGCGGGACAGGGGAAGCTTTCTTT. Variable domain in full (rest from reference TRBV19 and TRBJ1-1): DGGITQSPKYLFRKEGQNVTLSCEQNLNHDAMYWYRQDPGQGLRLIYYSQIVNDFQKGDIAEGYSVSREKKESFPLTVTSAQKNPTAFYLCASGTGEAFFGQGTRLTVV.

The V gene is TRBV5-4, the J gene TRBJ2-7, with a weak D call TRBD2 (6 bases). The germline V gene encodes CDR1 SGHNT and CDR2 YYREEE (reference sequence). The CDR3 has 14 residues. V lost 6 bases, J lost 2 bases, and 15 bases lay in between. The CDR3 nucleotides are TGTGCCAGCAATCAAAGGGACTCCCCCTACGAGCAGTACTTC. Its translation is CASNQRDSPYEQYF.

The chain employs TRBV7-2 and TRBJ2-3; D is possibly TRBD2 (6 bases). The CDR3 length is 15 residues. Trimming took off 3 bases at V and 0 bases at J, with 10 bases between the two ends. Per the germline V gene, CDR1 is SGHTA and CDR2 is FQGNSA. CDR3 sequence (DNA): TGTGCCAGCAGCTTCGGAGGGGTGAGCACAGATACGCAGTATTTT. This translates into CASSFGGVSTDTQYF.